These 9 T cell receptor beta chains came from one sample sequenced in a study of blood T cell repertoires in COVID-19. Produced via immunoSEQ multiplex PCR; TCRdb's table is partial and in-frame only. The table includes 90,000 or so clones, 70% to 90% detected once. Sequencing was performed on peripheral blood. The source is a man aged 55 to 70 with acute or convalescent COVID-19.

On this clone: One end of the junction is discordant with germline, which a read error may explain. V usage is TRBV7-8 and J usage is TRBJ2-5; TRBD2 matches 7 bases. The CDR3 runs to 14 residues. Germline CDR1 is SGHVS and CDR2 is FQNEAQ. The CDR3 reads CASSFGGSQKTQYF. Here the CDR3 DNA reads TGTGCCAGCAGCTTTGGCGGGAGCCAAAAGACCCAGTACTTC.

The CDR3 here is CASRGDRGRIGYTF. The CDR3 region has the DNA TGTGCCTCACGTGGGGACAGGGGGCGTATTGGCTACACCTTC. The chain is built from TRBV30 and TRBJ1-2, with 12 positions matching TRBD1. Per the germline V gene, CDR1 is GTSNPN and CDR2 is SVGIG (reference sequence). The CDR3 runs to 14 residues. The J segment lost 7 bases and the V segment lost 7 bases, leaving 10 bases of the junction unmatched.

The chain couples TRBV27 to TRBJ1-5; tentatively, D is TRBD1 (6 bases). Trimming stripped 8 bases from V and 4 bases from J, with 18 bases between. The CDR3 spans 15 residues. CDR1 and CDR2 from the germline V gene are MNHEY and SMNVEV (reference sequence). The CDR3 sequence: CASLTGLVINQPQHF. The CDR3, as DNA: TGTGCCAGCCTCACAGGGCTGGTAATTAATCAGCCCCAGCATTTT.

A few counts support this clone. The J gene is TRBJ1-6, the V gene TRBV5-8; D remains unclear. CDR3 length equals 15 residues. The ends were cut back, 1 base at V and 6 bases at J, with 11 bases in the middle. CDR1 and CDR2 (germline): SGHTS, YDEGEE. CDR3 residues: CASSLRLRGNSPLHF. The DNA for the CDR3 is TGTGCCAGCAGCTTGCGTTTGCGGGGTAATTCACCCCTCCACTTT.

The chain links TRBV6-2 or TRBV6-3 to TRBJ1-6, with 8 bases aligning to TRBD1. V shed 6 bases, J shed 7 bases, and the junction held 8 bases outside the gene matches. The germline V gene encodes CDR1 MNHEY and CDR2 SVGEGT. This CDR3 is 15 amino acids long. CDR3 sequence reads: CASSPATGENSPLHF. In DNA, the CDR3 is TGTGCCAGCAGCCCCGCGACAGGGGAAAATTCACCCCTCCACTTT.

V usage is TRBV6-5 and J usage is TRBJ2-2; no firm D call. The germline gives CDR1 MNHEY, CDR2 SVGAGI. CDR3 length equals 11 residues. Trimming removed 10 bases at V and 6 bases at J, with 9 bases between. DNA of the CDR3: TGTGCCATACAAGGAGCCGGGGAGCTGTTTTTT. Protein product: CAIQGAGELFF.

J is TRBJ1-3 and V is TRBV5-1; D remains unclear. The V end lost 1 base, the J end lost 0 bases, and 5 bases lay between the germline ends. Germline CDR1 reads SGHRS; CDR2 reads YFSETQ. The CDR3 contains 14 residues. The CDR3 DNA reads as TGCGCCAGCAGCTTGACAGTCTCTGGAAACACCATATATTTT. Protein sequence: CASSLTVSGNTIYF.

The chain joins TRBV19 to TRBJ1-1; D is unclear. The CDR3 has 14 amino acids. Germline V CDR1 and CDR2: LNHDA, SQIVND (reference sequence). V shed 3 bases and J shed 1 base, with 9 bases lying between them. DNA of the CDR3: TGTGCCAGTAGTATGTCCGCTACGAACACTGAAGCTTTCTTT. This translates into CASSMSATNTEAFF.

V gene TRBV18 combines with J gene TRBJ1-6; D is ambiguous. The V and J ends lost 3 bases and 4 bases respectively, with 4 bases between them. This CDR3 is built from 13 residues. Germline V gene data show CDR1 as KGHSH and CDR2 as LQKENI. CDR3 DNA: TGTGCCAGCTCACCTAAATATAATTCACCCCTCCACTTT. This codes for CASSPKYNSPLHF. Variable domain in full (rest from reference TRBV18 and TRBJ1-6): NAGVMQNPRHLVRRRGQEARLRCSPMKGHSHVYWYRQLPEEGLKFMVYLQKENIIDESGMPKERFSAEFPKEGPSILRIQQVVRGDSAAYFCASSPKYNSPLHFGNGTRLTVT.